This TCR beta chain was identified in a study of blood T cell repertoires in COVID-19. Profiled with immunoSEQ multiplex PCR; TCRdb holds only in-frame clones, not every one. The sample holds 200,000 to 250,000 clones; 75% to 90% are singletons and the top ten take roughly 3.7%. V dropped 4 bases and J dropped 3; count of bases not matched to a gene: 3. CDR1 SGHDN and CDR2 FVKESK come from the germline V gene. The CDR3 loop spans 15 amino acids. The sample was PBMCs or T cells enriched from blood (not recorded which). This sequence was found in a young woman in a cohort exposed to, infected with or recovered from COVID-19 (not recorded which). This sequence joins TRBV14 and TRBJ1-4; TRBD1 matches 9 bases. CDR3 amino acids: CASSPRTGANEKLFF. Here the CDR3 DNA reads TGTGCCAGCAGCCCTAGGACAGGGGCTAATGAAAAACTGTTTTTT.